This T cell receptor (beta chain) stems from a study of post-analysis software for immune sequencing data. The study's findings and limits: Five TRBV segments were more frequent in patients than controls; TRBV5-6, TRBV5-1 and TRBV20-1 belonged to this group.

Unique molecular identifiers were present in the TCR beta cDNA libraries. TCRdb fed the PCR reads into MiXCR, producing one record per CDR3 protein. The profile shows over 700,000 distinct CDR3 sequences, approximately 30% of them singletons. This clonotype was observed a few times. The antigen remains unidentified. The CDR3 totals 15 residues. V was trimmed by 1 base and J by 4 bases, leaving 11 bases between them. CDR1 and CDR2 (germline): SGHTA, FQGNSA. The V call is TRBV7-2, the J call TRBJ1-5, with D uncertain. Sequencing input: blood. The receptor's source is a girl aged 10-17 years with multiple sclerosis. The chain's CDR3 is CASSLGASWNQPQHF. The CDR3 coding sequence is TGTGCCAGCAGCTTAGGGGCGTCTTGGAATCAGCCCCAGCATTTT. The full variable domain, its missing parts supplied by reference TRBV7-2 and TRBJ1-5, is GAGVSQSPSNKVTEKGKDVELRCDPISGHTALYWYRQSLGQGLEFLIYFQGNSAPDKSGLPSDRFSAERTGGSVSTLTIQRTQQEDSAVYLCASSLGASWNQPQHFGDGTRLSIL.